The 20 T cell receptor beta chains in this list originate from one sample, sequenced in a study of T cells in Graves' hyperthyroidism and ophthalmopathy. Authors of the study amplified TCR beta CDR3 regions from RNA transcripts. Initially, a first-round RT-PCR of the TCR CDR3 employed the HTBI primer set. TCRdb fed the multiplex PCR reads into MiXCR, producing one record per CDR3 protein. Seen here are 250,000 to 350,000 distinct CDR3 sequences, 20% to 25% observed once, and the top ten hold about 60%. Specimen: blood. The source of these receptors is a man under 40 with Graves' ophthalmopathy.

This chain joins TRBV28 and TRBJ1-2; TRBD1 matches at 7 bases. The ends lost 8 bases at V and 3 bases at J; junction bases unmatched: 6. Germline CDR1 and CDR2: MDHEN and SYDVKM. The CDR3 totals 13 residues. The DNA for the CDR3 is TGTGCCAGCCGACAGGGCCCTCACTATGGCTACACCTTC. It encodes CASRQGPHYGYTF.

The V and J genes are TRBV28 and TRBJ2-5, with TRBD1 identical over 8 bases. The germline V gene has CDR1 MDHEN and CDR2 SYDVKM. Germline trimming cut 2 bases from V and 0 bases from J; bases unmatched to any gene: 8. CDR3 length: 17 residues. The CDR3 sequence is CASSLPGGALYQETQYF. CDR3 nucleotide sequence: TGTGCCAGCAGTTTACCAGGGGGCGCTTTATACCAAGAGACCCAGTACTTC.

This chain joins TRBV4-2 and TRBJ2-7; TRBD1 aligns across 10 bases. CDR1 is LGHNA and CDR2 is YNFKEQ in the germline V gene. This CDR3 contains 18 residues. V was pared by 4 bases and J by 4 bases, with 16 bases of the junction left unmatched. CDR3 amino acids: CASSLSIGGTGVFYEQYF. CDR3 nucleotide sequence: TGTGCCAGCAGCCTCAGTATCGGGGGGACAGGGGTTTTTTACGAGCAGTACTTC.

A few counts support this clonotype. The gene calls are TRBV6-5 and TRBJ1-5, with D unclear. The CDR3 sequence is 15 residues long. Trimming shortened V by 2 bases and J by 7 bases, and 15 bases separated the two germline ends. Germline CDR1 MNHEY, CDR2 SVGAGI. The CDR3 nucleotides read TGTGCCAGCAGTTACAAACCCTGGGGAGGGCAGCCCCAGCATTTT. It translates to CASSYKPWGGQPQHF.

V gene TRBV5-1 combines with J gene TRBJ2-1; 11 bases agree with TRBD2. This CDR3 region has 16 residues. J lost 8 bases, V lost 1 base, and 8 bases had no gene match. Germline values: CDR1 SGHRS, CDR2 YFSETQ. For the CDR3, the DNA is TGCGCCAGCAGCTTGACGGCACTAGCGGGAGTATATGAGCAGTTCTTC. Translating it yields CASSLTALAGVYEQFF.

There are many counts of this clonotype. The chain recombines TRBV20-1 with TRBJ2-2; 7 nucleotides line up with TRBD1. V lost 2 bases to trimming and J lost 1 base; unmatched junction nucleotides: 1. Germline values: CDR1 DFQATT, CDR2 SNEGSKA (reference sequence). The CDR3 contains 14 residues. DNA for the CDR3: TGCAGTGCTAGAAGACAGGGGAACACCGGGGAGCTGTTTTTT. Amino acids: CSARRQGNTGELFF.

The V gene is TRBV2, the J gene TRBJ1-4; TRBD1 matches at 7 bases. Per the germline V gene, CDR1 is SNHLY and CDR2 is FYNNEI. There are 14 residues in the CDR3. V lost 6 bases to trimming and J lost 8 bases; unmatched junction nucleotides: 9. Here the CDR3 DNA reads TGTGCCAGCAGCGCGACAGGGTTCTTGGAAAAACTGTTTTTT. Residues: CASSATGFLEKLFF.

This clonotype showed up just a few times. This rearrangement joins TRBV10-3 to TRBJ2-1; 8 bases map to TRBD2. Germline V gene sequence: CDR1 ENHRY, CDR2 SYGVKD. J gave up 4 bases and V 6 bases, and 8 bases lay outside the gene matches. The CDR3 consists of 15 residues. The CDR3 coding sequence is TGTGCCATCAGACGGGGGGGGGGGGGTTACAATGAGCAGTTCTTC. Translation: CAIRRGGGGYNEQFF.

There are many counts of this clonotype. The chain recombines TRBV20-1 with TRBJ1-1; D is uncertain. This CDR3 has 12 amino acids. The germline V gene has CDR1 DFQATT and CDR2 SNEGSKA (reference sequence). The germline V and J ends were trimmed by 6 bases and 2 bases, with 10 bases remaining between them. The CDR3 sequence is CSARPRNTEAFF. The CDR3 region has the DNA TGCAGTGCAAGACCTAGAAACACTGAAGCTTTCTTT.

This sequence joins TRBV18 and TRBJ2-1; D unresolved. Trimming stripped 1 base from V and 7 bases from J, with 14 bases between. Germline V gene lookup returns CDR1 KGHSH and CDR2 LQKENI. The CDR3 length is 15 residues. CDR3 nucleotides: TGTGCCAGCTCACCACGGATCCAACGTGGGAATGAGCAGTTCTTC. Amino acid sequence: CASSPRIQRGNEQFF.

The V and J genes are TRBV5-1 and TRBJ2-3, with D possibly TRBD1 on 6 matching bases. Trimming stripped 0 bases from V and 4 bases from J, with 15 bases between. Germline CDR1 SGHRS, CDR2 YFSETQ. The CDR3 covers 16 residues. This CDR3 is CASSLDFRGFSDTQYF. The CDR3 DNA sequence: TGCGCCAGCAGCTTGGATTTCAGGGGATTTTCAGATACGCAGTATTTT.

This clonotype was seen a handful of times. CDR3 DNA: TGTGCCAGCAGTTTGGGACAGCGGTTTGAAGCTTTCTTT. Its translation: CASSLGQRFEAFF. The chain combines TRBV6-1 with TRBJ1-1; the match to TRBD1 covers 7 bases. V was pared by 5 bases and J by 7 bases, with 7 bases of the junction left unmatched. Germline assignment: CDR1 MNHNS and CDR2 SASEGT. The CDR3 sequence is 13 residues long.

The rearrangement joins TRBV5-1 to TRBJ2-1, with 14 bases fitting TRBD2. V gave up 3 bases and J gave up 12 bases; unmatched junction bases: 5. The CDR3 consists of 14 residues. Germline loops: CDR1 SGHRS, CDR2 YFSETQ. Here the CDR3 reads CASSSTSGRARQFF. The CDR3 nucleotides are TGCGCCAGCAGCTCGACTAGCGGGAGGGCCCGGCAGTTCTTC.

As concerns this clonotype: Here the CDR3 omits its conserved ending phenylalanine or tryptophan, so a read error is the likely source. The chain has TRBV20-1 and TRBJ2-7, with 10 nucleotides matching TRBD2. The CDR3 length is 15 residues. Germline loops: CDR1 DFQATT, CDR2 SNEGSKA (reference sequence). V shed 1 base and J 3 bases; nucleotides not matched to a gene: 6. This CDR3 is CSARGWLAGDYEQYL. DNA of the CDR3: TGCAGTGCTAGAGGGTGGCTAGCGGGAGACTACGAGCAGTACCTC.

The genes are TRBV13 and TRBJ1-1; 9 bases are a match to TRBD1. This CDR3 comprises 17 residues. Germline lookup yields CDR1 PRHDT and CDR2 FYEKMQ (reference sequence). Germline trimming cut 5 bases from V and 0 bases from J; bases unmatched to any gene: 10. CDR3 coding DNA: TGTGCCAGCAGCCATCAAAAAGACAGGGGGGTGAACACTGAAGCTTTCTTT. Its translation is CASSHQKDRGVNTEAFF.

This clonotype has ten or more counts. The rearrangement uses TRBV6-2 or TRBV6-3 and TRBJ1-1; D unclear. The germline V gene encodes CDR1 MNHEY and CDR2 SVGEGT. The CDR3 runs 14 residues. V was clipped by 1 base and J by 7 bases, with 13 bases between them. CDR3 nucleotide sequence: TGTGCCAGCAGTTACTTGCGGACTGAGGGTGAAGCTTTCTTT. Translating gives CASSYLRTEGEAFF.

This chain joins TRBV29-1 and TRBJ2-3; 7 positions agree with TRBD2. The CDR3 consists of 13 residues. J gave up 6 bases and V 7 bases, and 10 bases lay outside the gene matches. Germline CDR1 SQVTM, CDR2 ANQGSEA. In DNA, the CDR3 is TGCAGCGCCTCCCCACTGGGGGGGGATACGCAGTATTTT. Its translation: CSASPLGGDTQYF.

The sample holds many counts of this clonotype. This sequence joins TRBV3-1 and TRBJ1-2; no reliable D call. Germline V lookup: CDR1 LGHDT, CDR2 YNNKEL (reference sequence). Trimming pared 4 bases from V and 1 base from J, leaving 10 bases between. The CDR3 sequence is 14 residues long. In DNA, the CDR3 is TGTGCCAGCAGCCTTCGGACCGGTAACTATGGCTACACCTTC. Translated, it gives CASSLRTGNYGYTF.

CDR3 in amino acids: CASRRLAGWVDTQYF. CDR3 DNA sequence: TGTGCCAGCAGGAGACTAGCGGGATGGGTAGATACGCAGTATTTT. The rearrangement links TRBV27 to TRBJ2-3; 11 bases are a match to TRBD2. There are 15 residues in the CDR3. Germline CDR1 is MNHEY and CDR2 is SMNVEV (reference sequence). Unmatched junction bases numbered 7, after V lost 6 bases and J lost 5 bases.

CDR3 DNA: TGTGCCAGCAGTTATCTAGCGGGGAGCACAGATACGCAGTATTTT. Its protein is CASSYLAGSTDTQYF. The J gene is TRBJ2-3, the V gene TRBV6-1, with 9 bases identical to TRBD2. This CDR3 comprises 15 residues. The V gene's germline CDR1 is MNHNS and CDR2 SASEGT. Trimming at V came to 5 bases and at J to 0 bases, leaving 3 bases not matched to a gene.